The clone carrying this TCR beta chain was counted a single time. Its antigen is currently unknown. Other DNA sequences from this sample encode an identical CDR3 as well. The CDR3 covers 17 residues. With 2 bases removed from V and 0 bases from J, the gap between germline ends came to 12 bases. CDR1 is SGHKS, CDR2 YYEKEE, per germline (reference sequence). The data belong to a study of shared clonotypes between healthy human individuals. Sequencing used immunoSEQ multiplex PCR; TCRdb keeps in-frame clones, though not all of them. This table has about 1 million clones, roughly 80% appearing once. Broader study findings: Naive subsets, compared against memory subsets, generally had larger estimated richness values.

Sequenced: memory CD4+ T cells sorted from blood. The subset was: CD45RA-negative fraction. This TCR was sampled from a man younger than 35 in good health. This chain uses TRBV5-5 with TRBJ2-6; D not certain. The CDR3 here is CASSLGSSGSGANVLTF. The CDR3 region has the DNA TGTGCCAGCAGCTTAGGGTCATCAGGCTCTGGGGCCAACGTCCTGACTTTC.